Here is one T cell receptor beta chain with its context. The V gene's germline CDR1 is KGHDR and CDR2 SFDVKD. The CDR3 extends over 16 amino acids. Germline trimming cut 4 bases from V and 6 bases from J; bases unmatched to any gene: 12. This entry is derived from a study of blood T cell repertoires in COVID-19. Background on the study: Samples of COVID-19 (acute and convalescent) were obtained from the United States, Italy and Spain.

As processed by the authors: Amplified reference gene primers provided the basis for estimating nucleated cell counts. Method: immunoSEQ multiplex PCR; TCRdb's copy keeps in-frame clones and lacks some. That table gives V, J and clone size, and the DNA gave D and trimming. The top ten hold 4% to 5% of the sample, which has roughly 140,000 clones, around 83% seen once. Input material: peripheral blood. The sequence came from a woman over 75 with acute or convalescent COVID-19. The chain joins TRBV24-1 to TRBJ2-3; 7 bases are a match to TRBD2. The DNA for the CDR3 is TGTGCCACCAGTGACTATTTTGGGGGGGAATTTGATACGCAGTATTTT. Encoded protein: CATSDYFGGEFDTQYF.